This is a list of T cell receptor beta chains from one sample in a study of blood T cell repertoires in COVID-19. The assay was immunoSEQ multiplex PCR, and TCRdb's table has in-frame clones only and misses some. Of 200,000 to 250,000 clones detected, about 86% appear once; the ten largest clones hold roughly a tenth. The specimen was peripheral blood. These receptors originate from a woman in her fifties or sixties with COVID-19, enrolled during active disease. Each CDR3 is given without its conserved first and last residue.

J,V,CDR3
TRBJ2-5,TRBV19,ATRGGGEETQY
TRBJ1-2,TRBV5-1,ASSGGQGNYGYT
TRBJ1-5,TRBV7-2,ASTTPGGNNQPQH
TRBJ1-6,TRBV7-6,ASSLSAGSNSPLH
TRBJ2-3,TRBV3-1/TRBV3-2,ASTLGRVQY
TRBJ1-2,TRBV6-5,ASRPPGGEDGYT
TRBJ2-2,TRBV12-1,ASSYAGRAGELF
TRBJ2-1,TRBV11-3,ASSVDSARNEQF
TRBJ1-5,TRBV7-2,ASRPQGYSNQPQH
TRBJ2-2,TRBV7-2,ASRGPGQGVDGELF
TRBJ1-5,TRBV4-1,ASSQVGPGDQPQH
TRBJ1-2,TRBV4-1,ASSRLPGQGAAPGYGYT
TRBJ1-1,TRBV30,AWSVGRGSEAF
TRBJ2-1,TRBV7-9,ASSLAGGYNEQF
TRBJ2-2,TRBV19,ASRRQGTGELF
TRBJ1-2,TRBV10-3,AIRGDSGYT
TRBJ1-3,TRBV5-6,ASSLGSSGNTIY
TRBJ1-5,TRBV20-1,SASTGANQPQH
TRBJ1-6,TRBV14,ASSQIRRGNSPLH
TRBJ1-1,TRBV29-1,SVMTGGNTEAF
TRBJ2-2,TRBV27,ASSPYIDGGELF
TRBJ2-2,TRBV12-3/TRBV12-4,ASSPVTGELF
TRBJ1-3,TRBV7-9,ASITGSGNTIY
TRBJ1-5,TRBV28,ASTPGGPSNQPQH
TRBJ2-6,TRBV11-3,ASSRGQGLSGANVLT
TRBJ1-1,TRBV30,AWTAGDTEAF
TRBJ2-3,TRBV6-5,ASSSARLGRTDTQY